The 25 T cell receptor beta chains below all came from one sample that was sequenced in a study of blood T cell repertoires in COVID-19. Some clones are missing from TCRdb's copy, which holds only in-frame ones; the method was immunoSEQ multiplex PCR. The data contain fewer than 450,000 clones, 88% of them singletons. The sample consisted of peripheral blood. Receptors originate from a woman aged 45 to 65 with COVID-19, enrolled during active disease.

J is TRBJ2-7 and V is TRBV6-5; D is undetermined. The length of the CDR3 is 12 residues. V was shortened by 4 bases and J by 7 bases, with 11 bases between the two germline ends. The germline V gene encodes CDR1 MNHEY and CDR2 SVGAGI. CDR3 DNA sequence: TGTGCCAGCAGTTCACGGGTCCCGGAGCAGTACTTC. Its protein is CASSSRVPEQYF.

This chain uses TRBV19 with TRBJ1-1; D may be TRBD1 (6 bases). V gave up 3 bases and J gave up 4 bases, with 12 bases separating them. CDR3 size: 14 residues. Germline V lookup: CDR1 LNHDA, CDR2 SQIVND (reference sequence). This CDR3 reads CASSIIGGSTEAFF. The CDR3 DNA reads TGTGCCAGTAGTATCATTGGGGGCAGCACTGAAGCTTTCTTT.

The chain couples TRBV5-5 to TRBJ1-2; perhaps TRBD1 as D (6 bases). Per the germline V gene, CDR1 is SGHKS and CDR2 is YYEKEE (reference sequence). This CDR3 comprises 13 residues. Trimming shortened V by 4 bases and J by 3 bases, and 10 bases separated the two germline ends. The CDR3 DNA reads TGTGCCAGCAGCCGGACAGAAGACTATGGCTACACCTTC. It yields the protein CASSRTEDYGYTF.

On this clone: This sample includes further DNA sequences coding for the same CDR3. The V and J genes are TRBV19 and TRBJ1-1; 10 nucleotides agree with TRBD1. Germline V gene data show CDR1 as LNHDA and CDR2 as SQIVND (reference sequence). V shed 5 bases and J 4 bases; nucleotides not matched to a gene: 1. CDR3 length: 13 amino acids. This CDR3 reads CASSWTGGTEAFF. DNA for the CDR3: TGTGCCAGTAGTTGGACAGGGGGCACTGAAGCTTTCTTT.

The chain uses TRBV18 and TRBJ2-6, with D unresolved. Germline lookup yields CDR1 KGHSH and CDR2 LQKENI. Trimming removed 3 bases from V and 0 bases from J, with 6 bases in between. The CDR3 is 15 amino acids. This CDR3 is CASSPLSSGANVLTF. The CDR3 bases are TGTGCCAGCTCACCCCTGAGCTCTGGGGCCAACGTCCTGACTTTC.

V is TRBV29-1 and J is TRBJ2-7; 8 bases are shared with TRBD1. CDR3 length equals 14 residues. V shed 1 base, J shed 3 bases, and the junction held 5 bases outside the gene matches. Per the germline V gene, CDR1 is SQVTM and CDR2 is ANQGSEA. The CDR3 reads CSVEGTQGDYEQYF. CDR3 nucleotides: TGCAGCGTTGAAGGTACACAGGGGGACTACGAGCAGTACTTC.

This rearrangement joins TRBV29-1 to TRBJ1-2; 8 bases fit TRBD1. Germline loops: CDR1 SQVTM, CDR2 ANQGSEA. The junction had 12 bases not matched to a gene; V was cut back by 8 bases and J by 7 bases. This CDR3 spans 13 amino acids. CDR3 in amino acids: CSISQGETSGYTF. In DNA, the CDR3 is TGCAGCATTTCACAGGGGGAGACGAGTGGCTACACCTTC.

This clone was found a few times. The chain combines TRBV7-9 with TRBJ1-1; D is undetermined. Germline V CDR1 and CDR2: SEHNR, FQNEAQ (reference sequence). The CDR3 contains 14 residues. The V end was cut by 1 base, the J end by 4 bases, with 10 bases between. CDR3 residues: CASSLVYSATEAFF. The CDR3 coding sequence is TGTGCCAGCAGCTTAGTTTACAGTGCCACTGAAGCTTTCTTT.

This rearrangement joins TRBV30 to TRBJ1-1; 9 bases line up with TRBD1. This CDR3 has 14 residues. Germline loops: CDR1 GTSNPN, CDR2 SVGIG (reference sequence). V lost 6 bases to trimming and J lost 5 bases; unmatched junction nucleotides: 10. CDR3 sequence (DNA): TGTGCCTGCCAGGGGGGACAGGGAACGACTGAAGCTTTCTTT. This encodes CACQGGQGTTEAFF.

The chain joins TRBV13 to TRBJ1-5; TRBD1 aligns across 10 bases. Trimming at V came to 6 bases and at J to 5 bases, leaving 10 bases not matched to a gene. The length of the CDR3 is 16 residues. Germline assignment: CDR1 PRHDT and CDR2 FYEKMQ (reference sequence). The CDR3 DNA follows: TGTGCCAGCAGTTCCCGGGACAGGGGCGAAGATCAGCCCCAGCATTTT. Translation: CASSSRDRGEDQPQHF.

The J gene is TRBJ1-5, the V gene TRBV19, with TRBD1 matching over 8 bases. V trimming: 5 bases; J trimming: 4 bases; junction bases outside the gene matches: 7. This CDR3 is built from 15 residues. CDR1 is LNHDA and CDR2 is SQIVND in the germline V gene (reference sequence). DNA of the CDR3: TGTGCCAGTAGTCGGACAGGGTTGGGAAATCAGCCCCAGCATTTT. This codes for CASSRTGLGNQPQHF.

The chain carries TRBV4-1 and TRBJ1-1; tentatively, D is TRBD1 (6 bases). The CDR3 contains 14 residues. Germline V gives CDR1 MGHRA, CDR2 YSYEKL. Trimming cost V 4 bases and J 13 bases, with 22 bases left between them. The CDR3 reads CASSPGDLAGESFF. The CDR3 DNA reads TGCGCCAGCAGCCCCGGGGACCTAGCAGGGGAGAGTTTCTTT.

The V call is TRBV5-1, the J call TRBJ1-1, with TRBD1 matching 7 bases. This CDR3 has 15 residues. Germline V gene lookup returns CDR1 SGHRS and CDR2 YFSETQ. The V segment lost 5 bases and the J segment 0 bases; nucleotides outside the gene matches: 7. The CDR3 region has the DNA TGCGCCAGCAGACAACAGACAGGGATGAACACTGAAGCTTTCTTT. This gives the protein CASRQQTGMNTEAFF.

V is TRBV25-1 and J is TRBJ2-5; TRBD2 agrees at 10 bases. V lost 1 base and J lost 7; bases outside the gene matches: 6. The germline V gene has CDR1 MGHDK and CDR2 SYGVNS. CDR3 length: 15 amino acids. The CDR3 loop reads CASSESLAGEVTQYF. The CDR3 DNA sequence: TGTGCCAGCAGTGAATCCCTAGCGGGGGAAGTGACCCAGTACTTC.

The J gene is TRBJ1-4, the V gene TRBV18, with 7 bases that match TRBD1. In germline, CDR1 is KGHSH, CDR2 LQKENI. This CDR3 is built from 15 residues. After removal of 1 base from V and 4 bases from J, the junction contained 3 bases not matched to a gene. CDR3 DNA sequence: TGTGCCAGCTCACCACTTACAGGGGTTAATGAAAAACTGTTTTTT. Amino acids: CASSPLTGVNEKLFF.

The V and J genes are TRBV6-6 and TRBJ2-7, with TRBD1 identical over 7 bases. Per the germline V gene, CDR1 is MNHNY and CDR2 is SVGAGI (reference sequence). V lost 8 bases to trimming and J lost 3 bases; unmatched junction nucleotides: 4. This CDR3 is 12 amino acids long. DNA of the CDR3: TGTGCCAGCTCACAGGGGTACTACGAGCAGTACTTC. Its translation: CASSQGYYEQYF.

This chain links TRBV5-5 with TRBJ1-5; the D gene is possibly TRBD1 (5 bases). Trimming removed 5 bases at V and 7 bases at J, with 19 bases between. The CDR3 is made up of 15 amino acids. CDR1 and CDR2 (germline): SGHKS, YYEKEE (reference sequence). The CDR3 coding sequence is TGTGCCAGCAGTTTAGCGGGGGATAGTTGGCAGCCCCAGCATTTT. This translates into CASSLAGDSWQPQHF.

V and J are TRBV5-4 and TRBJ2-7; D is uncertain. Germline lookup yields CDR1 SGHNT and CDR2 YYREEE (reference sequence). The V end lost 5 bases, the J end lost 0 bases, and 15 bases lay between the germline ends. The CDR3 covers 15 residues. Here the CDR3 reads CASSPSLLSSYEQYF. In DNA, the CDR3 is TGTGCCAGCAGTCCTTCCTTACTAAGCTCCTACGAGCAGTACTTC.

J is TRBJ1-2 and V is TRBV9, with D unclear. V was cut by 4 bases and J by 7 bases, with 17 bases left in between. Germline lookup yields CDR1 SGDLS and CDR2 YYNGEE. This CDR3 is 14 amino acids long. The CDR3 sequence: CASSSGGGVTGYTF. The CDR3 region has the DNA TGTGCCAGCAGCTCCGGAGGCGGCGTAACTGGCTACACCTTC. Full variable domain (rest looked up from reference TRBV9 and TRBJ1-2): DSGVTQTPKHLITATGQRVTLRCSPRSGDLSVYWYQQSLDQGLQFLIQYYNGEERAKGNILERFSAQQFPDLHSELNLSSLELGDSALYFCASSSGGGVTGYTFGSGTRLTVV.

This clone occurred a few times. The chain is built from TRBV5-6 and TRBJ1-6; 9 nucleotides line up with TRBD1. Germline V gives CDR1 SGHDT, CDR2 YYEEEE. The CDR3 sequence is 16 residues long. V lost 6 bases to trimming and J lost 10 bases; unmatched junction nucleotides: 14. CDR3 sequence reads: CASTRGIGTGQSPLHF. Written as DNA, the CDR3 is TGTGCCAGCACCCGTGGTATAGGGACAGGGCAGTCACCCCTCCACTTT. Together with reference TRBV5-6 and TRBJ1-6, the CDR3 gives the full variable domain: DAGVTQSPTHLIKTRGQQVTLRCSPKSGHDTVSWYQQALGQGPQFIFQYYEEEERQRGNFPDRFSGHQFPNYSSELNVNALLLGDSALYLCASTRGIGTGQSPLHFGNGTRLTVT.

V and J are TRBV28 and TRBJ1-5; a possible D gene is TRBD1 (6 bases). This CDR3 region has 14 residues. Between the trimmed V and J ends, which lost 2 bases and 5 bases, there was a span of 10 bases. From germline, CDR1 is MDHEN and CDR2 SYDVKM. CDR3 residues: CASSLRTDHQPQHF. CDR3 DNA sequence: TGTGCCAGCAGTTTACGGACAGATCATCAGCCCCAGCATTTT.

The rearrangement joins TRBV7-9 to TRBJ2-7; the D gene is possibly TRBD2 (6 bases). V lost 4 bases and J 3 bases, leaving 13 bases between the germline ends. The CDR3 has 14 amino acids. Germline V CDR1 and CDR2: SEHNR, FQNEAQ (reference sequence). This CDR3 reads CASSSRRDFYEQYF. As DNA, the CDR3 is TGTGCCAGCAGCTCCCGGAGGGATTTCTACGAGCAGTACTTC. Based on the CDR3 plus reference TRBV7-9 and TRBJ2-7, the full variable domain is DTGVSQNPRHKITKRGQNVTFRCDPISEHNRLYWYRQTLGQGPEFLTYFQNEAQLEKSRLLSDRFSAERPKGSFSTLEIQRTEQGDSAMYLCASSSRRDFYEQYFGPGTRLTVT.

Note on this clone: Because the CDR3's place on the DNA is in doubt, the DNA is left out and the CDR3 is given as listed by TCRdb. CDR3 protein: CASILAGDTQYF. The chain joins TRBV12-3 or TRBV12-4 to TRBJ2-3; the table calls TRBD2, which could not be checked here. The CDR3 is 12 amino acids in total, end residues counted.

There are a few counts of this clone. CDR3 protein: CASSLVGGYGYTF. Written as DNA, the CDR3 is TGTGCCAGCAGCTTGGTAGGGGGCTATGGCTACACCTTC. The chain carries TRBV5-4 and TRBJ1-2, with TRBD1 as a possible D gene (6 bases). V was trimmed by 0 bases and J by 4 bases, leaving 7 bases between them. Germline CDR1 reads SGHNT; CDR2 reads YYREEE (reference sequence). CDR3 length: 13 residues.

CDR3 sequence reads: CASSLFGRRDEQYF. The CDR3 nucleotides read TGTGCCAGCAGCTTATTCGGCAGGAGGGACGAGCAGTACTTC. J is TRBJ2-7 and V is TRBV7-2, with D tentatively TRBD2 (6 bases). Trimming took off 2 bases at V and 5 bases at J, with 13 bases between the two ends. Germline assignment: CDR1 SGHTA and CDR2 FQGNSA. The CDR3 runs 14 residues. The complete variable domain, with remaining parts taken from reference TRBV7-2 and TRBJ2-7, reads GAGVSQSPSNKVTEKGKDVELRCDPISGHTALYWYRQSLGQGLEFLIYFQGNSAPDKSGLPSDRFSAERTGGSVSTLTIQRTQQEDSAVYLCASSLFGRRDEQYFGPGTRLTVT.